The T cell receptor beta chain described here comes from a study of cytotoxic CD8 clonotypes in ibrutinib-treated CLL. Across the whole study: Response sampling came at median roughly 12 months of treatment, ranging roughly 6 to 40 months.

General study findings and limits: With treatment, public clonotypes, which were uncommon, either contracted or remained stable.

For TCR beta libraries, roughly 2.2 micrograms of genomic DNA were obtained from cryopreserved PBMCs. Measured with immunoSEQ multiplex PCR; TCRdb has only the in-frame clones, and not every one. Of approximately 84,000 clones listed, roughly 77% are singletons. As to this clone: Its specificity is unknown.

This sequence originates from a human donor with chronic lymphocytic leukemia. The sample consisted of PBMCs, taken after 12 months of ibrutinib treatment.

In DNA form, the CDR3 reads TGTGCCAGCCGATCGCAGGGGGCCGGCACTGAAGCTTTCTTT. It translates to CASRSQGAGTEAFF. V usage is TRBV6-6 and J usage is TRBJ1-1; 8 bases agree with TRBD1. Germline-derived CDR1 and CDR2 are MNHNY and SVGAGI (reference sequence). The CDR3 totals 14 residues. J was trimmed by 4 bases and V by 8 bases; bases with no gene match: 9.